This T cell receptor (beta chain) emerged from a study of shared clonotypes between healthy human individuals. Study-wide findings and caveats: Clonotype sharing among donors likely depends on sequencing depth.

Germline V gene lookup returns CDR1 KGHSH and CDR2 LQKENI. The CDR3 runs to 15 residues. V was clipped by 3 bases and J by 4 bases; unmatched bases: 8. The protocol was immunoSEQ multiplex PCR, while the TCRdb copy is restricted to in-frame clones and leaves out a portion. The profile shows about 480,000 clones, approximately 79% of them singletons. To note about this clone: The antigen is not known.

Sequenced input: PBMCs. The TCR was taken from a woman in her 40s in good health. Some clones in this sample may be carry-over from other donors' samples. This sequence joins TRBV18 and TRBJ1-2, with TRBD1 identical over 7 bases. The CDR3 sequence is CASSPRTGDGYGYTF. CDR3 nucleotide sequence: TGTGCCAGCTCACCGAGGACAGGCGATGGCTATGGCTACACCTTC.